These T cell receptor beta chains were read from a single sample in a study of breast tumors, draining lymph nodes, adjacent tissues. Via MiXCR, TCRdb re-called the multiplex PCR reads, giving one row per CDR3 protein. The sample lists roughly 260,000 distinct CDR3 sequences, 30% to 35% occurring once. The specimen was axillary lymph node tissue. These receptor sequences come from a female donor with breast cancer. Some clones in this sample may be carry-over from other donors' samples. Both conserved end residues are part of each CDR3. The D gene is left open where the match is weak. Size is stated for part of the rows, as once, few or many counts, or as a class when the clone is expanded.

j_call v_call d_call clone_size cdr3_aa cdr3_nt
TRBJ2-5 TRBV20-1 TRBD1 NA CSARRDRGGTQYF TGCAGTGCTAGACGCGACAGGGGGGGGACCCAGTACTTC
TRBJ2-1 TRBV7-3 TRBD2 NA CASSQLAGGTLSYNEQFF TGTGCCAGCAGCCAACTAGCGGGAGGCACCTTAAGCTACAATGAGCAGTTCTTC
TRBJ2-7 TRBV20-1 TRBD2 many CSGVRGSGYEQYF TGCAGTGGGGTTCGCGGGAGTGGGTACGAGCAGTACTTC
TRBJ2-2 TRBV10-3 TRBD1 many CAIITRGQGGVGNTGELFF TGTGCCATCATTACAAGGGGACAGGGGGGTGTTGGGAACACCGGGGAGCTGTTTTTT
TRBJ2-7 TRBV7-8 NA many CASSLALRSYEQYF TGTGCCAGCAGCTTAGCCTTGAGAAGCTACGAGCAGTACTTC
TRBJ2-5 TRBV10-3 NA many CAIKDRHQETQYF TGTGCCATCAAGGATCGGCACCAAGAGACCCAGTACTTC
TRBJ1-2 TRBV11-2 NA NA CASSSNPGGYTF TGTGCCAGCAGCTCGAATCCGGGAGGCTACACCTTC
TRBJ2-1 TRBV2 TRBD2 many CASMSAGVGGSNEQFF TGTGCCAGCATGTCAGCGGGAGTAGGGGGAAGCAATGAGCAGTTCTTC
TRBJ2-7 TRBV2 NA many CASRGTDEEQYF TGTGCCAGCAGGGGGACGGACGAGGAGCAGTACTTC
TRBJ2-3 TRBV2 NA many CASSAQGQGTDTQYF TGTGCCAGCAGTGCCCAGGGGCAGGGCACAGATACGCAGTATTTT
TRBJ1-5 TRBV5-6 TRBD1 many CASSYRGTGNQPQHF TGTGCCAGCAGCTATCGGGGGACAGGCAATCAGCCCCAGCATTTT
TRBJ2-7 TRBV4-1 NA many CASSQVSAPYEQYF TGCGCCAGCAGCCAAGTTTCAGCTCCCTACGAGCAGTACTTC
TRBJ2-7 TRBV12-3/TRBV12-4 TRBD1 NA CASSLQGACEQYF TGTGCCAGCAGTCTCCAGGGGGCCTGCGAGCAGTACTTC
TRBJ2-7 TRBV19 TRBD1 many CARTPGQGIYEQYF TGTGCCAGAACCCCGGGACAGGGCATCTACGAGCAGTACTTC
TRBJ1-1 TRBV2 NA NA CASSVSTGSGAEAFF TGTGCCAGCAGTGTATCTACAGGGAGTGGTGCTGAAGCTTTCTTT
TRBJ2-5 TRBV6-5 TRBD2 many CASSYSLAGAETQYF TGTGCCAGCAGTTACTCACTAGCGGGAGCTGAGACCCAGTACTTC
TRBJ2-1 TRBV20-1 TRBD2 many CSARGLVAGDEQFF TGCAGTGCTAGAGGCCTGGTAGCGGGAGATGAGCAGTTCTTC
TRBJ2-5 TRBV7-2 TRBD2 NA CTSSDGLAETQYF TGTACCAGCAGCGACGGACTAGCAGAGACTCAGTACTTC
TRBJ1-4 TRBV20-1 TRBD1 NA CSATTGTGRGTELFF TGCAGTGCTACGACAGGGACAGGTCGCGGCACGGAACTGTTTTTT
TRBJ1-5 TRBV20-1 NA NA CSATRLAGNQPQHF TGCAGTGCCACTAGACTAGCGGGCAATCAGCCCCAGCATTTT
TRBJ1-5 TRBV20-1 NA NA CSARVGLLGENQPQHF TGCAGTGCTAGAGTTGGACTACTGGGAGAAAATCAGCCCCAGCATTTT
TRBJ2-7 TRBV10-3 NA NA CAISESAAYEQYF TGTGCCATCAGTGAATCGGCAGCCTACGAGCAGTACTTC
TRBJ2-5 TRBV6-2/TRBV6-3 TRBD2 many CASSYPAGKETQYF TGTGCCAGCAGTTACCCAGCGGGAAAAGAGACCCAGTACTTC
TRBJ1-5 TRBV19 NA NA CASSLADETQHF TGTGCCAGTAGCCTAGCGGATGAGACCCAACATTTT
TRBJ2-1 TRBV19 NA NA CASSPESNPVGEQFF TGTGCCAGTAGTCCCGAGTCGAACCCCGTAGGTGAGCAGTTCTTC
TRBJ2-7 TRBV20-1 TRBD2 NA CSARPRLAETYEQYF TGCAGTGCTAGGCCCCGACTAGCGGAGACGTACGAGCAGTACTTC
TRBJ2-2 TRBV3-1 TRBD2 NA CASSQGRSGGNTGELFF TGTGCCAGCAGCCAAGGACGAAGCGGGGGGAACACCGGGGAGCTGTTTTTT
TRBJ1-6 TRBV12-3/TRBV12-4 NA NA CASSSLAGAGSPLHF TGTGCCAGCAGCTCACTAGCGGGGGCCGGTTCACCCCTCCACTTT
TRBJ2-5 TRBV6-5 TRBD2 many CASSILAGDQETQYF TGTGCCAGCAGTATACTAGCGGGGGACCAAGAGACCCAGTACTTC
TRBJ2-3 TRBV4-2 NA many CASSHKQGPQYF TGTGCCAGCAGCCACAAACAAGGCCCGCAGTATTTT
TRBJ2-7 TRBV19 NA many CASSTAHTYEQYF TGTGCCAGTAGTACGGCACACACCTACGAGCAGTACTTC
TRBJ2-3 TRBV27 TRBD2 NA CASRPLAEGLDTQYF TGTGCCAGCAGACCTCTAGCGGAAGGCCTTGATACGCAGTATTTT
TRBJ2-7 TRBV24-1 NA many CATSDSVGQYF TGTGCCACCAGTGATTCCGTCGGGCAGTACTTC
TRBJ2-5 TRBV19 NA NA CASSTKASGLEARYF TGTGCCAGTAGTACGAAGGCGAGCGGGTTAGAGGCCCGGTACTTC
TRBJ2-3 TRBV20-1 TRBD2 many CSATSGITDTQYF TGCAGTGCTACTAGCGGGATTACAGATACGCAGTATTTT
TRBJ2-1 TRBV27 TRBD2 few CASSAGTSGQNEQFF TGTGCCAGCAGTGCCGGGACTAGCGGGCAAAATGAGCAGTTCTTC
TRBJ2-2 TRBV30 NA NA CAWTMDSNTGELFF TGTGCCTGGACTATGGACTCGAACACCGGGGAGCTGTTTTTT
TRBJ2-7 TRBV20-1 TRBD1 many CSARPHRTGTYEQYF TGCAGTGCTAGACCTCATCGGACAGGTACATACGAGCAGTACTTC
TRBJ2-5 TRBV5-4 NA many CASSLGAGHREQETQYF TGTGCCAGCAGCTTGGGGGCGGGGCACAGGGAACAAGAGACCCAGTACTTC